This T cell receptor (beta chain) was sequenced during a study of blood T cells in healthy people across ages. The study, taken as a whole, reports: Lack of knowledge of donor CMV status possibly confounded expanded clonotype changes.

A second PCR of roughly 7 to 11 cycles used a sample-barcoded 5' primer and a J-beta primer mix. TCRdb analysed the 5' RACE reads with MiXCR anew, one entry per CDR3 protein. The sample includes about 670,000 distinct CDR3 sequences, around 43% of them seen just once. The total RNA that was extracted per sample amounted to at least 6 micrograms. This clonotype was detected only a few times. Its antigen is not known. The specimen sequenced was blood. This TCR was recovered from a man older than 75 in good health.

The CDR3 loop reads CSASSGKEQFF. CDR3 DNA sequence: TGCAGTGCTAGTAGCGGGAAAGAGCAGTTCTTC. This sequence joins TRBV20-1 and TRBJ2-1; TRBD2 aligns across 8 bases. The V segment lost 3 bases and the J segment 10 bases; nucleotides outside the gene matches: 2. The germline CDR1 and CDR2 sequences are DFQATT and SNEGSKA (reference sequence). The CDR3 is made up of 11 amino acids.